The present T cell receptor (beta chain) was sequenced within a study of CD8+ T cells in alopecia areata. Across the whole study: Those treated were given oral tofacitinib at 5 to 10 mg twice daily. Notes on the study in general: Normal scalp showed lower clonality than lesional scalp, especially alopecia totalis/universalis.

cDNA serving as the sequencing template came from extracted, reverse transcribed RNA. TCRdb's table, derived via immunoSEQ multiplex PCR, lists solely in-frame clones and lacks some. The table has about 140,000 clones, 51% seen once. Turning to this clone: Its target is unknown.

Trimming cost V 4 bases and J 0 bases, with 13 bases left between them. There are 16 residues in the CDR3. Germline-derived CDR1 and CDR2 are GTSNPN and SVGIG (reference sequence). The clonotype originates from a human donor with alopecia areata. The chain recombines TRBV30 with TRBJ2-6; D not certain. The specimen comprised CD4+ T cells sorted from blood, sampled at week 0. The CDR3 region has the DNA TGTGCCTGGAATAATAGGGCCCTCTCTGGGGCCAACGTCCTGACTTTC. Its translation is CAWNNRALSGANVLTF.